The 8 T cell receptor beta chains in this list originate from one sample, sequenced in a study of control samples from healthy donors and cancer patients. The method was immunoSEQ multiplex PCR; TCRdb's version includes in-frame clones alone and lacks a portion of them. This sample has 150,000 to 200,000 clones; around 90% occur once, and the top ten carry roughly 1.3%. Source material: blood. Receptor source: a woman between 45 and 65 years old in good health.

The J gene is TRBJ2-7, the V gene TRBV5-8; no definite D call. The CDR3 extends over 13 amino acids. The germline V gene has CDR1 SGHTS and CDR2 YDEGEE. V was shortened by 2 bases and J by 2 bases, with 8 bases between the two germline ends. This CDR3 is CASSFSMAYEQYF. The DNA for the CDR3 is TGTGCCAGCAGCTTTTCAATGGCCTACGAGCAGTACTTC.

The J gene is TRBJ2-3, the V gene TRBV2; D call uncertain. The CDR3 is made up of 13 amino acids. Germline CDR1 is SNHLY and CDR2 is FYNNEI. V lost 3 bases, J lost 7 bases, and 11 bases lay in between. This CDR3 reads CASSDLSGYTQYF. The CDR3 DNA reads as TGTGCCAGCAGTGATCTGTCGGGCTATACGCAGTATTTT.

This clone was detected a few times. V usage is TRBV6-2 or TRBV6-3 and J usage is TRBJ2-6, with TRBD1 as a possible D gene (6 bases). CDR1 and CDR2 from the germline V gene are MNHEY and SVGEGT. The CDR3 has 17 amino acids. Trimming cost V 2 bases and J 0 bases, with 11 bases left between them. The CDR3 nucleotides are TGTGCCAGCAGTTACGGGGGCAGCAGCTCTGGGGCCAACGTCCTGACTTTC. Its translation: CASSYGGSSSGANVLTF.

This chain uses TRBV6-5 with TRBJ1-2, with 7 bases matching TRBD1. The length of the CDR3 is 15 residues. V was clipped by 6 bases and J by 4 bases; unmatched bases: 11. Germline CDR1 is MNHEY and CDR2 is SVGAGI. This CDR3 is CASRPGPGTAYGYTF. The DNA for the CDR3 is TGTGCCAGCAGACCCGGGCCCGGGACAGCCTATGGCTACACCTTC.

This clone was recorded once. This chain uses TRBV3-1 (or the pseudogene TRBV3-2) with TRBJ2-6; unclear D gene. The CDR3 runs to 18 residues. Trimming cost V 4 bases and J 1 base, with 17 bases left between them. Germline V gene data show CDR1 as LGHDT and CDR2 as YNNKEL (reference sequence). The CDR3 loop is CASSRGGSTASGANVLTF. The CDR3 DNA sequence: TGTGCCAGCAGCCGAGGTGGGTCGACTGCTTCTGGGGCCAACGTCCTGACTTTC.

This clone is a singleton in its sample. The chain couples TRBV30 to TRBJ1-4; TRBD1 agrees at 12 bases. Losses at the gene ends were 3 bases for V and 11 bases for J; bases not matched to a gene: 13. CDR3 length equals 16 residues. CDR1 and CDR2 (germline): GTSNPN, SVGIG (reference sequence). The CDR3 loop is CAWSPLAGTGGAKLFF. The CDR3 DNA is TGTGCCTGGAGCCCCCTAGCCGGGACAGGGGGCGCTAAACTGTTTTTT.

The V gene is TRBV24-1, the J gene TRBJ2-6; D call uncertain. The CDR3 contains 21 residues. Trimming removed 0 bases from V and 0 bases from J, with 20 bases in between. Germline-derived CDR1 and CDR2 are KGHDR and SFDVKD. CDR3 in amino acids: CATSDLKVGGRADSGANVLTF. In DNA, the CDR3 is TGTGCCACCAGTGATTTGAAAGTCGGCGGTAGGGCGGACTCTGGGGCCAACGTCCTGACTTTC.

This clone was recorded only once. In nucleotides, the CDR3 is TGTGCCAGCAGTAATAGAGGATCCTACAATGAGCAGTTCTTC. It translates to CASSNRGSYNEQFF. This sequence joins TRBV6-2 or TRBV6-3 and TRBJ2-1; D uncertain. V shed 5 bases and J shed 1 base, with 9 bases lying between them. The CDR3 runs to 14 residues. Germline lookup yields CDR1 MNHEY and CDR2 SVGEGT.